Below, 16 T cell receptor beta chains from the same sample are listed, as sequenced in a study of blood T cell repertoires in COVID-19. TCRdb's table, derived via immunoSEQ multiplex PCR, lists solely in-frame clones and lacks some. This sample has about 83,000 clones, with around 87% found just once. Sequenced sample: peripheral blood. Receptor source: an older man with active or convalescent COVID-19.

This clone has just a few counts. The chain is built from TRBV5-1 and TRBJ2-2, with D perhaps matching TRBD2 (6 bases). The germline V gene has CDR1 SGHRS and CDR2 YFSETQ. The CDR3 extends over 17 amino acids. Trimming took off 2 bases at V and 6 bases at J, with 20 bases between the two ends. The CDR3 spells CASSFRDSFLEAGELFF. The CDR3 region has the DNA TGCGCCAGCAGCTTCCGGGACTCTTTTTTGGAGGCCGGGGAGCTGTTTTTT.

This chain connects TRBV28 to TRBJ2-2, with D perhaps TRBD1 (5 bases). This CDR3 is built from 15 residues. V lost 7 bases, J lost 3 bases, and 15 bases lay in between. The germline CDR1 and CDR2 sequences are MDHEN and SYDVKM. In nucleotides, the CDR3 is TGTGCCAGCAAGGAGTTCAGGGCCGACACCGGGGAGCTGTTTTTT. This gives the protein CASKEFRADTGELFF. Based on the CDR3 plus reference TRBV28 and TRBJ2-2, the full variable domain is DVKVTQSSRYLVKRTGEKVFLECVQDMDHENMFWYRQDPGLGLRLIYFSYDVKMKEKGDIPEGYSVSREKKERFSLILESASTNQTSMYLCASKEFRADTGELFFGEGSRLTVL.

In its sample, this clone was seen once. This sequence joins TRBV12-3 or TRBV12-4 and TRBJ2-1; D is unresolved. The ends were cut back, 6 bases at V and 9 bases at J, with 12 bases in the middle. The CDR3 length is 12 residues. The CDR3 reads CASSPVGTEQFF. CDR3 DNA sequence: TGTGCCAGCAGCCCGGTGGGCACTGAGCAGTTCTTC.

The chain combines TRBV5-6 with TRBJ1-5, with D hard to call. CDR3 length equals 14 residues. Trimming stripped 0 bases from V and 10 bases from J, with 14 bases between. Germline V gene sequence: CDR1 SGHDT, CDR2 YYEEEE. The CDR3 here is CASSLESGRSPQHF. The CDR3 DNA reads TGTGCCAGCAGCTTGGAAAGTGGGAGGTCACCCCAGCATTTT.

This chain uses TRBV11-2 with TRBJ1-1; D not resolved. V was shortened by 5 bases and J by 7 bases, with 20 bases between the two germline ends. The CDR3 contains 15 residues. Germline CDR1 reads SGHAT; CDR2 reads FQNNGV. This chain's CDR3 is CASSPLFSLVSEAFF. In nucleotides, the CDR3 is TGTGCCAGCAGCCCTCTCTTTTCCCTCGTCAGTGAAGCTTTCTTT. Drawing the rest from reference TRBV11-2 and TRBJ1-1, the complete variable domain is EAGVAQSPRYKIIEKRQSVAFWCNPISGHATLYWYQQILGQGPKLLIQFQNNGVVDDSQLPKDRFSAERLKGVDSTLKIQPAKLEDSAVYLCASSPLFSLVSEAFFGQGTRLTVV.

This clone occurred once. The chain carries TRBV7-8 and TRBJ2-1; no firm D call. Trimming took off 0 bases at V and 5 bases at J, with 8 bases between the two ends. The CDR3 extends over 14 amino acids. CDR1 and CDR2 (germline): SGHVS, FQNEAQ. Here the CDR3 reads CASSLAETNNEQFF. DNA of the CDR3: TGTGCCAGCAGCTTAGCAGAGACAAACAATGAGCAGTTCTTC.

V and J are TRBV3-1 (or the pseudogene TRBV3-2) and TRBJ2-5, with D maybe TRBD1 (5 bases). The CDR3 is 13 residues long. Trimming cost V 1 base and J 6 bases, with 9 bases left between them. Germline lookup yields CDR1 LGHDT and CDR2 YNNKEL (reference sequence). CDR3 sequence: CASSQGGYQTQYF. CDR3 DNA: TGTGCCAGCAGCCAAGGGGGCTATCAGACCCAGTACTTC.

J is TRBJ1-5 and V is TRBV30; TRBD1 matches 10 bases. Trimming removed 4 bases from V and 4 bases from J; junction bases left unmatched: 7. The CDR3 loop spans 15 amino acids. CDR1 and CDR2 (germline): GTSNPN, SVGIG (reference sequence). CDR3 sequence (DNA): TGTGCCTGGAACCGACAGGGGGCGGTAAATCAGCCCCAGCATTTT. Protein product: CAWNRQGAVNQPQHF. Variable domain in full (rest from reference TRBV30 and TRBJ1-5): SQTIHQWPATLVQPVGSPLSLECTVEGTSNPNLYWYRQAAGRGLQLLFYSVGIGQISSEVPQNLSASRPQDRQFILSSKKLLLSDSGFYLCAWNRQGAVNQPQHFGDGTRLSIL.

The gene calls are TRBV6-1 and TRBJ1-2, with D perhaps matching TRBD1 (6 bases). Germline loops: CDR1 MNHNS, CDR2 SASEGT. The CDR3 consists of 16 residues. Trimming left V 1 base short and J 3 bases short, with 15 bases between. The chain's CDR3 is CASSEGYRVFYYGYTF. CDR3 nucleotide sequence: TGTGCCAGCAGTGAAGGATACAGGGTTTTCTACTATGGCTACACCTTC.

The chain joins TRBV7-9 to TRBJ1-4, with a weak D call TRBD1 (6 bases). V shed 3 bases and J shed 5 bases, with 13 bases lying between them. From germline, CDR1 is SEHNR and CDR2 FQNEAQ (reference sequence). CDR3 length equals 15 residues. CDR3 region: CASSLDWTENEKLFF. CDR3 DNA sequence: TGTGCCAGCAGCTTGGATTGGACAGAGAATGAAAAACTGTTTTTT.

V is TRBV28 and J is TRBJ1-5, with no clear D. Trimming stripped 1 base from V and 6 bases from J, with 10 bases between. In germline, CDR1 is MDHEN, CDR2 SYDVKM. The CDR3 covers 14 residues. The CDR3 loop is CASSLSSGRQPQHF. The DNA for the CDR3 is TGTGCCAGCAGTTTATCTTCCGGTCGTCAGCCCCAGCATTTT.

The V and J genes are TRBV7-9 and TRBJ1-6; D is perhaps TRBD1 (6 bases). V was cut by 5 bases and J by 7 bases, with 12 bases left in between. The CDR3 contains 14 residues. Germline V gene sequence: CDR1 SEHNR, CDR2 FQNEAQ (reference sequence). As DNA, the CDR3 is TGTGCCAGCAGCGTCGGGGGGACAAATTCACCCCTCCACTTT. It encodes CASSVGGTNSPLHF.

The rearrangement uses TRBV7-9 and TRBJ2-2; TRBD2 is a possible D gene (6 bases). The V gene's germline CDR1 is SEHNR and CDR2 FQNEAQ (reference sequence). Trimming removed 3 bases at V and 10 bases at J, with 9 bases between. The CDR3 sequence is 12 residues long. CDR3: CASSLGLTELFF. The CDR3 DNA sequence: TGTGCCAGCAGCTTGGGACTCACGGAGCTGTTTTTT.

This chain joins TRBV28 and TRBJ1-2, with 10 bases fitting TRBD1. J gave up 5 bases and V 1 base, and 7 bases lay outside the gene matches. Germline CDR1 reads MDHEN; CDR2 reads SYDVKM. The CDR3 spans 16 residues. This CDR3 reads CASSLSGQGFRYGYTF. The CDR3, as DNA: TGTGCCAGCAGTTTATCGGGACAGGGGTTTCGTTATGGCTACACCTTC.

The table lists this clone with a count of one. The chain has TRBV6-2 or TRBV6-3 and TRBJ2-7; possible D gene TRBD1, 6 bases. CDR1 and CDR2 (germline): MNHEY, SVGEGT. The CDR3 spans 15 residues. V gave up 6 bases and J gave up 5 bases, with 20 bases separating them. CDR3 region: CASSHRTGTRDEQYV. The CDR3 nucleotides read TGTGCCAGCAGCCACCGGACCGGGACACGCGACGAGCAGTACGTC.

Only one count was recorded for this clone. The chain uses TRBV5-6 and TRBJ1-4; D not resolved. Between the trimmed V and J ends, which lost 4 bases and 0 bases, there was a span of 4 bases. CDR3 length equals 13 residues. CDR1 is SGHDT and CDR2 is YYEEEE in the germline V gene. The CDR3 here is CASSPATNEKLFF. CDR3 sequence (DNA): TGTGCCAGCAGCCCTGCAACTAATGAAAAACTGTTTTTT.